The rows below give T cell receptor beta chains drawn from one sample of a study of cytomegalovirus exposure and HLA in healthy donors. Assay used: immunoSEQ multiplex PCR; TCRdb lists only in-frame clones, some missing. This sample's clone table lists fewer than 150,000 clones. What was sequenced was PBMCs. These receptors were collected from a woman aged 55-75 years in good health and CMV-seronegative. Both conserved end residues are part of each CDR3. The order of the fields is V gene, D gene, J gene, CDR3 DNA, CDR3 protein. D genes are given only for firm matches.

V: TRBV19; D: TRBD2; J: TRBJ2-2; DNA: TGTGCCAGTAGTATACTCTCGGGGCAGGGCTCCAGCGGGAGAGAGCGTCCCGGGGAGCTGTTTTTT; CDR3: CASSILSGQGSSGRERPGELFF
V: TRBV28; D: NA; J: TRBJ1-2; DNA: TGTGCCAGCAGTTCGGTGACAACCCCCCAGGACTATGGCTACACCTTC; CDR3: CASSSVTTPQDYGYTF
V: TRBV15; D: NA; J: TRBJ2-1; DNA: TGTGCCACCAGCAGGAGTGGTAGCTCCTACAATGAGCAGTTCTTC; CDR3: CATSRSGSSYNEQFF
V: TRBV6-5; D: TRBD2; J: TRBJ2-1; DNA: TGTGCCAGCAGTAAAATCGGGGGGAGAAATGAGCAGTTCTTC; CDR3: CASSKIGGRNEQFF
V: TRBV7-2; D: TRBD2; J: TRBJ2-1; DNA: TGTGCCAGCAGCTTCCAATTAGCGGGGGGCAATGAGCAGTTCTTC; CDR3: CASSFQLAGGNEQFF
V: TRBV5-1; D: TRBD1; J: TRBJ2-5; DNA: TGCGCCAGCAGCTTCCCCTCGGACAGGCGATACCAAGAGACCCAGTACTTC; CDR3: CASSFPSDRRYQETQYF
V: TRBV9; D: TRBD1; J: TRBJ1-3; DNA: TGTGCCAGCAGCGTCGGGACAGGGATAAACGGAAACACCATATATTTT; CDR3: CASSVGTGINGNTIYF
V: TRBV12-5; D: TRBD1; J: TRBJ1-1; DNA: TGTGCTAGTGGCCCGGGACAGGGCTTCGCTGAAGCTTTCTTT; CDR3: CASGPGQGFAEAFF
V: TRBV5-6; D: NA; J: TRBJ2-5; DNA: TGTGCCAGTAACAGGGTGGAAGAGACCCAGTACTTC; CDR3: CASNRVEETQYF
V: TRBV28; D: TRBD1; J: TRBJ1-2; DNA: TGTGCCAGTAGGGACAGCCTGAACTATGGCTACACCTTC; CDR3: CASRDSLNYGYTF
V: TRBV13; D: TRBD1; J: TRBJ2-7; DNA: TGTGCCACCCGACCCGGGACAGGGAACTACGAGCAGTACTTC; CDR3: CATRPGTGNYEQYF
V: TRBV27; D: NA; J: TRBJ2-7; DNA: TGTGCCAGCTCACTAGGAGCGGTCCTACCCTACGAGCAGTACTTC; CDR3: CASSLGAVLPYEQYF
V: TRBV7-9; D: NA; J: TRBJ1-1; DNA: TGTGCCAGCAGCGAATCCGGTAAAGCTTTCTTT; CDR3: CASSESGKAFF
V: TRBV5-6; D: NA; J: TRBJ2-7; DNA: TGTGCCAGCAGCTTGGGGGGCGATTTTTTCGAGCAGTACTTC; CDR3: CASSLGGDFFEQYF
V: TRBV5-1; D: NA; J: TRBJ2-7; DNA: TGCGCCAGCAGCTTGGAATCGGGATACTACGAGCAGTACTTC; CDR3: CASSLESGYYEQYF
V: TRBV2; D: TRBD1; J: TRBJ2-5; DNA: TGTGCCAGCAGGCTGACAGGGGGGGAGACCCAGTACTTC; CDR3: CASRLTGGETQYF
V: TRBV28; D: NA; J: TRBJ1-1; DNA: TGTGCCAGCAGAGGTGGCTCTCGGGCGGGGACTGAAGCTTTCTTT; CDR3: CASRGGSRAGTEAFF
V: TRBV7-3; D: NA; J: TRBJ1-1; DNA: TGTGCCAGCAGCAAGGACATTTACACTGAAGCTTTCTTT; CDR3: CASSKDIYTEAFF
V: TRBV7-3; D: NA; J: TRBJ1-6; DNA: TGTGCCAGCAGCACACGCGGGGGTAATTCACCCCTCCACTTT; CDR3: CASSTRGGNSPLHF
V: TRBV5-6; D: TRBD2; J: TRBJ2-1; DNA: TGTGCCAGCAGCTTGCAACTCGGTAGCGGGAGACAGGATGAGCAGTTCTTC; CDR3: CASSLQLGSGRQDEQFF
V: TRBV13; D: TRBD2; J: TRBJ2-5; DNA: TGTGCCAGCAGCTTATACTGGGGAGGGGAGACCCAGTACTTC; CDR3: CASSLYWGGETQYF
V: TRBV28; D: NA; J: TRBJ2-7; DNA: TGTGCCAGCAGTCTTCGGACAGCCTTAGGATGGGAAAACGAGCAGTACTTC; CDR3: CASSLRTALGWENEQYF
V: TRBV21-1; D: NA; J: TRBJ1-1; DNA: TGTGCCAGCAGCAAAGTACCCGCAGGGAATTCCCCCCCCCACACTGAAGCTTTCTTT; CDR3: CASSKVPAGNSPPHTEAFF
V: TRBV6-5; D: NA; J: TRBJ2-2; DNA: TGTGCCAGCAGGGGCCAGGGGTCCACCGGGGAGCTGTTTTTT; CDR3: CASRGQGSTGELFF
V: TRBV4-1; D: TRBD1; J: TRBJ2-5; DNA: TGCGCCAGCAGCCAAGTAAGGACAGGGGTGCCCCAAGAGACCCAGTACTTC; CDR3: CASSQVRTGVPQETQYF
V: TRBV5-1; D: TRBD1; J: TRBJ1-3; DNA: TGCGCCAGCAGCTTGGTAGGGACAGCCTCTGGAAACACCATATATTTT; CDR3: CASSLVGTASGNTIYF
V: TRBV7-9; D: NA; J: TRBJ2-7; DNA: TGTGCCAGCAGCCCTTTTTTTGTGAGGCAGGGTTCATCTGGAGAGCAGTACTTC; CDR3: CASSPFFVRQGSSGEQYF
V: TRBV19; D: NA; J: TRBJ1-2; DNA: TGTGCCAGTAGTATCGGGGAGGGGAATGGCTACACCTTC; CDR3: CASSIGEGNGYTF
V: TRBV10-3; D: TRBD1; J: TRBJ1-3; DNA: TGTGCCATCAGATCCCAACAGGGGGAAGGCTCTGGAAACACCATATATTTT; CDR3: CAIRSQQGEGSGNTIYF
V: TRBV14; D: NA; J: TRBJ2-7; DNA: TGTGCCAGCAGCCAAGCTTCGTTTGAGCAGTACTTC; CDR3: CASSQASFEQYF
V: TRBV7-9; D: NA; J: TRBJ1-2; DNA: TGTGCCAGCAGCTTTCTTCAGGGCGGTGGCTACACCTTC; CDR3: CASSFLQGGGYTF
V: TRBV11-2; D: NA; J: TRBJ1-3; DNA: TGTGCCAGCAGCTACACGCGGGACGTCGGAAACACCATATATTTT; CDR3: CASSYTRDVGNTIYF
V: TRBV28; D: TRBD2; J: TRBJ2-7; DNA: TGTGCCAGCTCGACCTCGGGGGGTCCCTACGAGCAGTACTTC; CDR3: CASSTSGGPYEQYF
V: TRBV30; D: NA; J: TRBJ1-2; DNA: TGTGCCTGGAGTGGGCGGCGGAACTATGGCTACACCTTC; CDR3: CAWSGRRNYGYTF
V: TRBV28; D: TRBD1; J: TRBJ1-1; DNA: TGTGCCAGCAGTTTGGGGGGACAGGGTAAAACTGAAGCTTTCTTT; CDR3: CASSLGGQGKTEAFF
V: TRBV11-2; D: TRBD1; J: TRBJ1-2; DNA: TGTGCCAGCAGCCGAATACGGGACAGGGGTCTTTTCTATGGCTACACCTTC; CDR3: CASSRIRDRGLFYGYTF
V: TRBV29-1; D: TRBD2; J: TRBJ2-7; DNA: TGCAGCGTTGGACTAGCGGGGGGACGCAACTACGAGCAGTACTTC; CDR3: CSVGLAGGRNYEQYF
V: TRBV6-5; D: NA; J: TRBJ2-7; DNA: TGTGCCAGCAGTTACTCGGGGGGAGATGGGTACGAGCAGTACTTC; CDR3: CASSYSGGDGYEQYF
V: TRBV18; D: NA; J: TRBJ1-2; DNA: TGTGCCAGCTCACCACCGGCGGGGGGCGTTACCTATGGCTACACCTTC; CDR3: CASSPPAGGVTYGYTF
V: TRBV4-1; D: TRBD2; J: TRBJ2-7; DNA: TGCGCCAGCAGCCATCCCCCGGGACTAATTTCTTACGAGCAGTACTTC; CDR3: CASSHPPGLISYEQYF
V: TRBV28; D: NA; J: TRBJ2-2; DNA: TGTGCCAGCAGTTCCCCCGGATCAGGGAAGGCCGGGGAGCTGTTTTTT; CDR3: CASSSPGSGKAGELFF
V: TRBV30; D: TRBD1; J: TRBJ1-1; DNA: TGTGCCTGGAGGCAGGGGGCCGGCACTGAAGCTTTCTTT; CDR3: CAWRQGAGTEAFF